This T cell receptor beta chain is from a study of blood T cells in healthy people across ages. General study points: Estimated diversity, derived from one million T cells, was regarded as an underestimate.

It was with a sample-barcoded 5' primer and a J-beta primer mix that a second PCR of roughly 7 to 12 cycles was run. No fewer than 2.5 million CDR3-containing paired-end reads came from each sample. Via MiXCR, TCRdb re-called the 5' RACE reads, giving one row per CDR3 protein. Among 800,000 to 950,000 distinct CDR3 sequences listed, 25% to 35% were seen once. Donors were systemically healthy Caucasian individuals from Russia aged roughly 6 to 100 years. Germline lookup yields CDR1 SQVTM and CDR2 ANQGSEA. V lost 3 bases to trimming and J lost 0 bases, with 5 bases between them. This CDR3 has 12 residues. For this clonotype: Its specificity is unknown.

These data were likewise used in another study, on T cells of mothers and their children.

The rearrangement joins TRBV29-1 to TRBJ1-1; D uncertain. The receptor was isolated from a woman in her thirties or forties in good health. The sequenced sample was blood. The CDR3, as DNA: TGCAGCGTTGATGACCTGAACACTGAAGCTTTCTTT. It codes for CSVDDLNTEAFF.